This T cell receptor (beta chain) was recovered during a study of spatial heterogeneity in lung cancer. One entry per CDR3 protein, called by TCRdb with MiXCR from the 5' RACE reads. This sample has around 9,800 distinct CDR3 sequences; around 6.6% occur once, and the top ten carry under 30%. Germline-derived CDR1 and CDR2 are SGHVS and FQNEAQ. This CDR3 spans 17 amino acids. Trimming cost V 1 base and J 2 bases, with 15 bases left between them. There are many counts of this clonotype. The size of this beta chain means little, since it is a stray read in a library made for alpha chains. Time point noted: sample taken at primary tumor resection. Tumor, nontumor lung or frozen PBMC supplied whole RNA, sequenced without sorting.

The chain carries TRBV7-8 and TRBJ1-3; the D is unclear. The starting material was PBMCs, obtained at surgery. This TCR derives from a male donor with early-stage non-small cell lung cancer. DNA for the CDR3: TGTGCCAGCAGCTTAGTCGTTTCTACCCCGACTGGAAACACCATATATTTT. Its protein is CASSLVVSTPTGNTIYF.